This TCR beta chain was captured by sequencing in a study of T-cell memory formation after mild COVID-19. Background on the study: The two donors had largely donor-specific TCR clusters. Broader study findings: Clones shrinking from day 15 to 85 showed even CD4/CD8 mixes; later expanders tilted CD4+. Pre-infection memory already had some responding clones, implying cross-reactive memory joined.

Germline CDR1 reads SGHRS; CDR2 reads YFSETQ. The CDR3 extends over 15 amino acids. The V and J ends lost 0 bases and 5 bases respectively, with 12 bases between them. This clonotype was picked up a small number of times. The antigen remains unidentified. Each CDR3 protein gets one entry after TCRdb re-called the 5' RACE reads with MiXCR. The table includes 210,000 or so distinct CDR3 sequences, under 12% detected once. Sequenced sample: PBMCs or a T cell subset sorted from them (not recorded which). The chain links TRBV5-1 to TRBJ1-5, with D possibly matching TRBD1 (5 bases). The sequence was obtained from a man younger than 30 who had mild COVID-19 (a few samples of this study predate the infection). Cell type and time point are not known. This CDR3 reads CASSLDPGGDQPQHF. As DNA, the CDR3 is TGCGCCAGCAGCTTGGATCCCGGGGGGGATCAGCCCCAGCATTTT.